Each of the 21 T cell receptor beta chains below was sequenced from the same sample in a study of T cell responses to AZD1222 COVID-19 vaccine. The repertoire was sequenced with immunoSEQ multiplex PCR; TCRdb's copy has only in-frame clones and lacks some. This table has 73,000 or so clones, approximately 90% appearing once. Sample: peripheral blood, taken on day 0 of AZD1222 vaccination. These receptor sequences come from an adult in good health.

The chain combines TRBV3-1 (or the pseudogene TRBV3-2) with TRBJ1-4; possible D gene TRBD1, 6 bases. Trimming took 1 base from V and 7 from J, leaving 16 bases between them. From germline, CDR1 is LGHDT and CDR2 YNNKEL (reference sequence). The CDR3 has 16 amino acids. CDR3 in amino acids: CASSQVLGAGFEKLFF. CDR3 coding DNA: TGTGCCAGCAGCCAAGTTTTGGGGGCGGGGTTTGAAAAACTGTTTTTT.

The chain links TRBV27 to TRBJ2-7; 9 bases map to TRBD2. Germline-derived CDR1 and CDR2 are MNHEY and SMNVEV (reference sequence). After removal of 6 bases from V and 1 base from J, the junction contained 7 bases not matched to a gene. CDR3 length: 15 residues. The CDR3 loop reads CASSFSGRGSYEQYF. CDR3 sequence (DNA): TGTGCCAGCAGCTTTAGCGGGAGAGGGTCCTACGAGCAGTACTTC.

This clone was counted between two and nine times. This chain links TRBV6-1 with TRBJ1-5; maybe TRBD1 (6 bases). Trimming left V 3 bases short and J 7 bases short, with 10 bases between. CDR3 length equals 13 residues. Germline V gives CDR1 MNHNS, CDR2 SASEGT. In DNA form, the CDR3 reads TGTGCCAGCAGTGACAGGGGTGGGCAGCCCCAGCATTTT. Protein sequence: CASSDRGGQPQHF.

Here the CDR3 reads CASSPPGQNTGELFF. The CDR3 nucleotides read TGTGCCAGTAGTCCTCCGGGACAGAACACCGGGGAGCTGTTTTTT. The chain combines TRBV19 with TRBJ2-2; possible D gene TRBD1, 6 bases. V lost 5 bases and J 1 base, leaving 11 bases between the germline ends. The V gene's germline CDR1 is LNHDA and CDR2 SQIVND (reference sequence). The CDR3 runs to 15 residues.

The chain carries TRBV27 and TRBJ1-4; 8 nucleotides line up with TRBD1. The germline CDR1 and CDR2 sequences are MNHEY and SMNVEV (reference sequence). The CDR3 contains 15 residues. V lost 5 bases, J lost 8 bases, and 10 bases stayed unmatched. Here the CDR3 reads CASSPGQGFGEKLFF. DNA of the CDR3: TGTGCCAGCAGTCCAGGACAGGGCTTCGGAGAAAAACTGTTTTTT.

This clone was observed a handful of times. The chain employs TRBV6-5 and TRBJ2-1; D gene unclear. With 0 bases removed from V and 3 bases from J, the gap between germline ends came to 12 bases. CDR3 length: 16 residues. CDR1 and CDR2 from the germline V gene are MNHEY and SVGAGI. CDR3 in amino acids: CASSYSGPSYYNEQFF. The CDR3 DNA reads as TGTGCCAGCAGTTACTCAGGGCCCTCCTACTACAATGAGCAGTTCTTC.

This chain joins TRBV27 and TRBJ2-7, with 8 bases fitting TRBD1. The CDR3 length is 14 residues. Germline assignment: CDR1 MNHEY and CDR2 SMNVEV (reference sequence). J lost 3 bases, V lost 4 bases, and 5 bases had no gene match. The CDR3 coding sequence is TGTGCCAGCAGTTATGGACAGGGTTACTACGAGCAGTACTTC. This encodes CASSYGQGYYEQYF.

V and J are TRBV19 and TRBJ1-5; TRBD1 matches 11 bases. CDR1 is LNHDA, CDR2 SQIVND, per germline (reference sequence). The junction had 13 bases not matched to a gene; V was cut back by 5 bases and J by 7 bases. This CDR3 region has 17 residues. The CDR3 DNA reads as TGTGCCAGTAGTCCGACGACCGGGACAGGGGGTAGACAGCCCCAGCATTTT. Protein sequence: CASSPTTGTGGRQPQHF. Based on the CDR3 plus reference TRBV19 and TRBJ1-5, the full variable domain is DGGITQSPKYLFRKEGQNVTLSCEQNLNHDAMYWYRQDPGQGLRLIYYSQIVNDFQKGDIAEGYSVSREKKESFPLTVTSAQKNPTAFYLCASSPTTGTGGRQPQHFGDGTRLSIL.

This sequence joins TRBV14 and TRBJ1-6; possibly TRBD1 for D (5 bases). This CDR3 is 16 amino acids long. The germline gives CDR1 SGHDN, CDR2 FVKESK. V was clipped by 0 bases and J by 7 bases, with 13 bases between them. The CDR3 nucleotides are TGTGCCAGCAGCCAAGACGGTACAGGCCACAATTCACCCCTCCACTTT. This sequence encodes CASSQDGTGHNSPLHF.

Comment on this clone: The identical CDR3 is also encoded by other nucleotide sequences in the sample. The chain joins TRBV7-6 to TRBJ1-3; no definite D call. In germline, CDR1 is SGHVS, CDR2 FNYEAQ. This CDR3 region has 14 residues. V was shortened by 2 bases and J by 4 bases, with 9 bases between the two germline ends. The DNA for the CDR3 is TGTGCCAGCAGCTTAACAGAATCGGGAAACACCATATATTTT. Its translation: CASSLTESGNTIYF.

V is TRBV7-2 and J is TRBJ1-4; 9 nucleotides match TRBD1. The CDR3 loop spans 14 amino acids. The germline gives CDR1 SGHTA, CDR2 FQGNSA. The V segment lost 5 bases and the J segment 6 bases; nucleotides outside the gene matches: 4. The DNA for the CDR3 is TGTGCCAGCAGCCCGGACAGGGGAGATGAAAAACTGTTTTTT. It specifies CASSPDRGDEKLFF.

The chain employs TRBV6-5 and TRBJ2-1; 7 bases align to TRBD2. The length of the CDR3 is 14 residues. Germline CDR1 and CDR2: MNHEY and SVGAGI. The junction had 6 bases not matched to a gene; V was cut back by 5 bases and J by 5 bases. In nucleotides, the CDR3 is TGTGCCAGCAGTACGAGCGGGACCCACAATGAGCAGTTCTTC. Amino acids: CASSTSGTHNEQFF.

The rearrangement uses TRBV5-5 and TRBJ2-3; the match to TRBD1 covers 10 bases. The trim removed 4 bases at V and 5 bases at J, leaving 13 bases unmatched. This CDR3 comprises 17 residues. The V gene's germline CDR1 is SGHKS and CDR2 YYEKEE (reference sequence). This CDR3 reads CASSLSDRGLAGDTQYF. As DNA, the CDR3 is TGTGCCAGCAGCCTAAGCGACAGGGGGCTAGCGGGAGATACGCAGTATTTT.

V usage is TRBV4-2 and J usage is TRBJ2-4, with D maybe TRBD1 (8 bases). The CDR3 is 16 amino acids. CDR1 is LGHNA and CDR2 is YNFKEQ in the germline V gene. With 4 bases removed from V and 5 bases from J, the gap between germline ends came to 18 bases. CDR3 in DNA: TGTGCCAGCAGCCGAGACAGGGGAGGGTCGGAAAACATTCAGTACTTC. Its protein is CASSRDRGGSENIQYF.

The gene calls are TRBV5-1 and TRBJ2-2; tentatively, D is TRBD1 (5 bases). The CDR3 covers 15 residues. Trimming took off 4 bases at V and 1 base at J, with 11 bases between the two ends. CDR1 is SGHRS and CDR2 is YFSETQ in the germline V gene. CDR3 sequence (DNA): TGCGCCAGCAGCCTTGGGGCCTTGAACACCGGGGAGCTGTTTTTT. Its translation: CASSLGALNTGELFF. The complete variable domain, with remaining parts taken from reference TRBV5-1 and TRBJ2-2, reads KAGVTQTPRYLIKTRGQQVTLSCSPISGHRSVSWYQQTPGQGLQFLFEYFSETQRNKGNFPGRFSGRQFSNSRSEMNVSTLELGDSALYLCASSLGALNTGELFFGEGSRLTVL.

DNA for the CDR3: TGTGCCAGCAGCAGGAAACAGGGGGCTGGCTACACCTTC. It is translated as CASSRKQGAGYTF. V gene TRBV14 combines with J gene TRBJ1-2, with 9 nucleotides matching TRBD1. This CDR3 is 13 amino acids long. Germline CDR1 and CDR2: SGHDN and FVKESK. J lost 7 bases, V lost 5 bases, and 5 bases had no gene match.

This clone was recorded only once. The rearrangement joins TRBV12-3 or TRBV12-4 to TRBJ1-1; D gene uncertain. The CDR3 sequence is 13 residues long. Trimming stripped 5 bases from V and 0 bases from J, with 7 bases between. CDR3 sequence reads: CASSPSVNTEAFF. In DNA form, the CDR3 reads TGTGCCAGCAGTCCCAGTGTGAACACTGAAGCTTTCTTT.

The chain has TRBV9 and TRBJ1-2; D is unclear. V lost 1 base and J 2 bases, leaving 0 bases between the germline ends. In germline, CDR1 is SGDLS, CDR2 YYNGEE. The CDR3 has 11 amino acids. Here the CDR3 DNA reads TGTGCCAGCAGCGTAAACTATGGCTACACCTTC. Its protein product is CASSVNYGYTF.

The chain recombines TRBV14 with TRBJ1-4, with TRBD1 identical over 8 bases. After removal of 1 base from V and 1 base from J, the junction contained 2 bases not matched to a gene. The CDR3 sequence is 16 residues long. The germline V gene has CDR1 SGHDN and CDR2 FVKESK. The CDR3 nucleotides read TGTGCCAGCAGCCAAGGCAGGGGGCTAACTAATGAAAAACTGTTTTTT. Its translation: CASSQGRGLTNEKLFF. Combining the CDR3 with reference TRBV14 and TRBJ1-4 gives the whole variable domain EAGVTQFPSHSVIEKGQTVTLRCDPISGHDNLYWYRRVMGKEIKFLLHFVKESKQDESGMPNNRFLAERTGGTYSTLKVQPAELEDSGVYFCASSQGRGLTNEKLFFGSGTQLSVL.

J is TRBJ1-6 and V is TRBV11-2; D uncertain. Germline V gene sequence: CDR1 SGHAT, CDR2 FQNNGV. This CDR3 is built from 15 residues. V lost 4 bases to trimming and J lost 6 bases, with 13 bases between them. The CDR3 DNA follows: TGTGCCAGCAGCTCGACGGGAAACTCTAATTCACCCCTCCACTTT. It yields the protein CASSSTGNSNSPLHF.

This clone was observed a handful of times. This chain joins TRBV28 and TRBJ1-1; tentatively, D is TRBD1 (5 bases). There are 14 residues in the CDR3. V lost 6 bases to trimming and J lost 0 bases, with 11 bases between them. Germline assignment: CDR1 MDHEN and CDR2 SYDVKM. The CDR3, as DNA: TGTGCCAGCAGCACAGGACGGCTGAACACTGAAGCTTTCTTT. Its translation is CASSTGRLNTEAFF.